Below, 19 T cell receptor beta chains from the same sample are listed, as sequenced in a study of sequential checkpoint blockade in melanoma. Indicated treatment: randomized to nivolumab then ipilimumab (arm A) or the reverse (arm B). Generated by immunoSEQ multiplex PCR, the TCRdb table keeps only in-frame clones and is missing some. Of tens of thousands of clones in the sample, roughly 80% were seen once. The sequencing here drew on CD8+ T cells sorted from blood (inferred from file names), taken from a patient given nivolumab and ipilimumab in sequence. The source is a human donor with melanoma.

The chain couples TRBV6-5 to TRBJ2-7; 10 positions agree with TRBD2. The CDR3 extends over 15 amino acids. Trimming removed 2 bases from V and 3 bases from J; junction bases left unmatched: 4. Germline V gives CDR1 MNHEY, CDR2 SVGAGI. This CDR3 is CASSYRSSGSYEQYF. DNA of the CDR3: TGTGCCAGCAGTTACAGGTCTAGCGGGAGCTACGAGCAGTACTTC.

J is TRBJ1-1 and V is TRBV11-3, with a tentative D call TRBD1 (5 bases). Germline CDR1 is SGHNT and CDR2 is YENEEA. The CDR3 is made up of 15 amino acids. Trimming pared 5 bases from V and 3 bases from J, leaving 16 bases between. The CDR3 region is CASSQRDAGDTEAFF. In DNA, the CDR3 is TGTGCCAGCAGCCAGCGGGACGCGGGGGACACTGAAGCTTTCTTT. Using reference TRBV11-3 and TRBJ1-1 for the parts outside the CDR3, the full variable domain is EAGVVQSPRYKIIEKKQPVAFWCNPISGHNTLYWYLQNLGQGPELLIRYENEEAVDDSQLPKDRFSAERLKGVDSTLKIQPAELGDSAVYLCASSQRDAGDTEAFFGQGTRLTVV.

The chain links TRBV27 to TRBJ1-5; D uncertain. CDR1 MNHEY and CDR2 SMNVEV come from the germline V gene (reference sequence). The CDR3 consists of 16 residues. Between the trimmed V and J ends, which lost 4 bases and 7 bases, there was a span of 20 bases. The CDR3 DNA reads TGTGCCAGCAGTTCTAGCCCGGGCCTCGAACCGCAGCCCCAGCATTTT. Residues: CASSSSPGLEPQPQHF.

V gene TRBV18 combines with J gene TRBJ2-5; D perhaps matches TRBD1 (6 bases). The tail of the sequence fits TRBJ2-7 better, so the J call may be wrong. CDR3 length equals 16 residues. Germline CDR1 reads KGHSH; CDR2 reads LQKENI. The CDR3 here is CASSPDRSTLSYEQYF. The CDR3 DNA is TGTGCCAGCTCACCCGACAGGAGCACACTATCCTACGAGCAGTACTTC.

The chain couples TRBV7-9 to TRBJ2-7, with 9 bases matching TRBD2. Germline V gene data show CDR1 as SEHNR and CDR2 as FQNEAQ (reference sequence). This CDR3 comprises 13 residues. Germline trimming cut 9 bases from V and 2 bases from J; bases unmatched to any gene: 5. The CDR3 reads CARAGGDPYEQYF. The CDR3 nucleotides read TGTGCCAGGGCGGGGGGGGACCCCTACGAGCAGTACTTC.

This clone came up a few times. The chain combines TRBV4-3 with TRBJ1-1, with 8 bases aligning to TRBD1. The V segment lost 1 base and the J segment 1 base; nucleotides outside the gene matches: 5. This CDR3 region has 16 residues. CDR1 is LGHNA, CDR2 YSLEER, per germline. Here the CDR3 DNA reads TGCGCCAGCAGCCAAGGTAAAGGGACAGGGAACACTGAAGCTTTCTTT. Translated, it gives CASSQGKGTGNTEAFF.

This clone came up a few times. The rearrangement links TRBV5-1 to TRBJ1-4; 10 nucleotides match TRBD1. The germline gives CDR1 SGHRS, CDR2 YFSETQ. Trimming took 7 bases from V and 7 from J; bases not matched to a gene: 4. The CDR3 contains 13 residues. CDR3 DNA sequence: TGCGCCAGCGGGGGACAGGGGAGTGAAAAACTGTTTTTT. It specifies CASGGQGSEKLFF. The full variable domain, its missing parts supplied by reference TRBV5-1 and TRBJ1-4, is KAGVTQTPRYLIKTRGQQVTLSCSPISGHRSVSWYQQTPGQGLQFLFEYFSETQRNKGNFPGRFSGRQFSNSRSEMNVSTLELGDSALYLCASGGQGSEKLFFGSGTQLSVL.

This chain joins TRBV28 and TRBJ2-5; 7 bases fit TRBD2. The DNA matches TRBJ2-7 better at its end, which makes the J call doubtful. CDR3 length equals 13 residues. Germline assignment: CDR1 MDHEN and CDR2 SYDVKM. The DNA of the CDR3 is TGTGCCAGCATGATTGGGGGGGGGAACGAGCAGTACTTC. Its protein product is CASMIGGGNEQYF.

The chain couples TRBV2 to TRBJ2-7, with 8 bases fitting TRBD1. The CDR3 contains 15 residues. Trimming took 3 bases from V and 3 from J; bases not matched to a gene: 7. Germline lookup yields CDR1 SNHLY and CDR2 FYNNEI. The CDR3 region has the DNA TGTGCCAGCAGTGACTCGGGGACAGGTCACTACGAGCAGTACTTC. This translates into CASSDSGTGHYEQYF.

The gene calls are TRBV6-5 and TRBJ2-5; D possibly corresponds to TRBD1 (5 bases). The DNA matches TRBJ2-7 better at its end, which makes the J call doubtful. The CDR3 is made up of 12 amino acids. The germline CDR1 and CDR2 sequences are MNHEY and SVGAGI. CDR3 residues: CASSYQGYEQYF. CDR3 in DNA: TGTGCCAGCAGTTACCAGGGTTACGAGCAGTACTTC.

On this clone: This probably arose from a read error, given a far larger clone one base away. The J gene is TRBJ2-7, the V gene TRBV13, with 8 bases matching TRBD1. This CDR3 has 13 residues. Germline loops: CDR1 PRHDT, CDR2 FYEKMQ (reference sequence). Losses at the gene ends were 7 bases for V and 5 bases for J; bases not matched to a gene: 7. The CDR3 bases are TGTGCCAGCATCGGGCAGGGGGCCAACGAGCAGTACTTC. Its translation is CASIGQGANEQYF.

The chain uses TRBV18 and TRBJ2-7; TRBD1 aligns across 7 bases. The CDR3 spans 15 residues. CDR1 is KGHSH, CDR2 LQKENI, per germline. J lost 2 bases, V lost 3 bases, and 7 bases had no gene match. The CDR3 sequence is CASSPPGQTPYEQYF. The CDR3 nucleotides read TGTGCCAGCTCACCGCCGGGACAGACCCCCTACGAGCAGTACTTC.

The chain joins TRBV4-1 to TRBJ1-4; TRBD1 is a possible D gene (6 bases). Between the trimmed V and J ends, which lost 1 base and 12 bases, there was a span of 24 bases. Per germline, CDR1 MGHRA and CDR2 YSYEKL. The CDR3 is 17 residues long. As DNA, the CDR3 is TGCGCCAGCAGCCAAGGGCTCGCTACAGGGAAGGGTCAGGAACTGTTTTTT. It yields the protein CASSQGLATGKGQELFF.

The chain links TRBV5-1 to TRBJ2-2, with D maybe TRBD1 (6 bases). V was pared by 0 bases and J by 7 bases, with 10 bases between. The length of the CDR3 is 14 residues. Germline loops: CDR1 SGHRS, CDR2 YFSETQ. The CDR3 DNA reads TGCGCCAGCAGCTTGGTGGGGGCTGGCGGGGAGCTGTTTTTT. Translation: CASSLVGAGGELFF.

This clone was detected a few times. This chain uses TRBV5-6 with TRBJ2-7; 10 nucleotides align to TRBD1. CDR1 and CDR2 (germline): SGHDT, YYEEEE. The V and J ends lost 5 bases and 3 bases, in that order; junction bases with no gene match: 2. The CDR3 loop spans 13 amino acids. This CDR3 reads CASSWDRGYEQYF. As DNA, the CDR3 is TGTGCCAGCAGTTGGGACAGGGGCTACGAGCAGTACTTC.

J is TRBJ2-5 and V is TRBV6-5; TRBD1 aligns across 9 bases. The last part of the DNA fits TRBJ2-7 better; the J call may be wrong. CDR1 is MNHEY and CDR2 is SVGAGI in the germline V gene. The CDR3 totals 14 residues. The CDR3 is CASSLDRGAYEQYF. The CDR3 nucleotides read TGTGCCAGCAGCCTAGACAGGGGGGCCTACGAGCAGTACTTC.

The chain is built from TRBV11-3 and TRBJ2-2, with D maybe TRBD2 (8 bases). The germline CDR1 and CDR2 sequences are SGHNT and YENEEA. V lost 5 bases and J 6 bases, leaving 19 bases between the germline ends. The CDR3 is 16 residues long. The CDR3 coding sequence is TGTGCCAGCAGCCCCGGGAGGGGCCAGGGGGCCGGGGAGCTGTTTTTT. Translation: CASSPGRGQGAGELFF.

This clone was detected once. The chain combines TRBV6-5 with TRBJ1-2; no definite D call. CDR1 and CDR2 (germline): MNHEY, SVGAGI. V lost 4 bases to trimming and J lost 4 bases, with 10 bases between them. The CDR3 covers 13 residues. In DNA form, the CDR3 reads TGTGCCAGCAGTTTCGGGAGTTTCTATGGCTACACCTTC. It encodes CASSFGSFYGYTF.

The table lists this clone with a count of one. The J gene is TRBJ1-3, the V gene TRBV2; maybe TRBD1 (6 bases). Germline CDR1 and CDR2: SNHLY and FYNNEI. The length of the CDR3 is 18 residues. Trimming pared 7 bases from V and 1 base from J, leaving 23 bases between. In DNA, the CDR3 is TGTGCCAGCAATTGGGAAGCGGACAGAACCTCTTCTGGAAACACCATATATTTT. It is translated as CASNWEADRTSSGNTIYF.